The entry below gives a single TCR beta chain sequence along with its context. Its specific antigen is unknown. No base quality information exists; no much larger clone differs at one position. From its cysteine to its phenylalanine, the CDR3 spans 14 amino acids. Of the read, only the CDR3 DNA is kept; its 42 bases are in frame from base 1. CDR1 and CDR2 (LGHDT, YNNKEL) derive from the germline V gene (reference sequence). Trimming accounts for 3 bases at V and 6 bases at J, while the number of junction bases matched to no gene is 4. TCRbeta CDR3 regions were amplified from genomic DNA by means of the immunoSEQ Assay, a bias-controlled multiplex PCR. As for the original processing: The number of nucleated cells in each sample was estimated by amplification of reference gene primers within the assay. Sequence reads were collapsed and filtered to measure the absolute abundance of every unique TCRbeta CDR3 rearrangement. For each sample, productive Simpson clonality was calculated by taking the square root of Simpson's diversity index across productive rearrangements. Not all clones reach the TCRdb copy of this immuneACCESS table, which keeps in-frame sequences only. Checked studies attribute under half of the gap to unresolved V genes and leave the rest unexplained. For V, J and clone size, that table is used; D and trimming come from the DNA. The sample data list about 160,000 clones, and 92% of these were observed just once. Of the sample, nearly 5% falls within the top ten clones.

At one collaborating source in Seattle, patients were enrolled during active infection and were followed longitudinally through the course of disease. Each collaborating institution followed its own protocols to collect whole blood in K2EDTA tubes. For TCRbeta analysis, collaborators shipped samples as frozen whole blood, isolated PBMCs, or DNA extracted from either of those sample types. The data belong to a study of blood T cell repertoires in COVID-19 (dated by TCRdb to the early 2020s). With respect to the entire study: The collaborator samples originated in the United States, Italy and Spain and spanned the acute and convalescent phases of COVID-19. The material from the prospective study consisted of cDNA or gDNA derived from T cells, B-cell-depleted T cells, or PBMCs. The dataset comprised deeply sampled blood TCRbeta repertoires from subjects exposed to, actively infected with, or recovered from COVID-19. The repertoires were made available in a free public database intended to serve as a resource for research on the immune response to SARS-CoV-2. The samples were drawn from the first 160 participants of the ongoing ImmuneRACE study and from over a thousand subjects provided by 6 global collaborators. Nearly every sample came with metadata listing a de-identified subject ID, COVID-19 status, age in years and sex. HLA class I and class II types, where available, came from metadata supplied by the sample provider rather than from assay-based typing. Study-wide conclusions, independent of this receptor: The quantity of clinical and demographic metadata differed by source and by participant and was supplied without curation.

This receptor chain uses TRBV3-1 (or the pseudogene TRBV3-2) and TRBJ2-1, with TRBD1 identical over 8 junction bases. Sequencing used peripheral blood. The sequence came from a man aged 25-40 years with COVID-19, enrolled during active disease. CDR3 sequence: CASSQAGQGNEQFF. The nucleotides are TGTGCCAGCAGCCAGGCTGGACAGGGCAATGAGCAGTTCTTC.